Listed below are T cell receptor beta chains from one sample, sequenced in a study of cytomegalovirus exposure and HLA in healthy donors. Produced via immunoSEQ multiplex PCR; TCRdb's table is partial and in-frame only. This repertoire shows some 180,000 clones, 65% to 85% found once; its top ten account for less than 1.5%. Source material: PBMCs. The receptor set was obtained from a girl aged 5-17 years in good health and CMV-seropositive. Both conserved end residues are part of each CDR3. A D gene is named only where the DNA matches it firmly. The size of a clone is reported for some rows only, either as once, few or many, or as a class for expanded clones.

TRBJ2-7	TRBD2	TRBV19	once	TGTGCCAGTAGTTACCAAGCGGGAGGGCTGTGGGAGCAGTACTTC	CASSYQAGGLWEQYF
TRBJ2-5	-	TRBV30	-	TGTGCCTGGAGCGGGAGTGGGGAGACCCAGTACTTC	CAWSGSGETQYF
TRBJ2-1	-	TRBV12-5	-	TGTGCTAGTGGTTTGACCAGCGACTCGTCGTTCTACAATGAGCAGTTCTTC	CASGLTSDSSFYNEQFF
TRBJ2-7	-	TRBV5-6	-	TGTGCCAGCAGCTTTGAAGGGGCCACCTACGAGCAGTACTTC	CASSFEGATYEQYF
TRBJ1-1	TRBD1	TRBV30	-	TGTGCCTGGAGTGTAGTCCAGGGGGCAGGTGAAGCTTTCTTT	CAWSVVQGAGEAFF
TRBJ1-2	-	TRBV25-1	-	TGTGCCAGCAGTTCCACAGGGATGGTCGACTATGGCTACACCTTC	CASSSTGMVDYGYTF
TRBJ2-1	TRBD2	TRBV6-5	few	TGTGCCAGCACGTCGACTAGCGGGAGAATCAATGAGCAGTTCTTC	CASTSTSGRINEQFF
TRBJ2-1	TRBD2	TRBV4-3	-	TGCGCCAGCAGCCCTACTAGCGGGACCCCCAATGAGCAGTTCTTC	CASSPTSGTPNEQFF
TRBJ2-7	-	TRBV4-1	few	TGCGCCAGCAGCCAAGACGTATTAGGGACTTCCTACGAGCAGTACTTC	CASSQDVLGTSYEQYF
TRBJ2-7	-	TRBV6-5	few	TGTGCCAGCATGCTAGCGAGTTCCTACGAGCAGTACTTC	CASMLASSYEQYF
TRBJ1-2	TRBD1	TRBV19	-	TGTGCCAGTAGTACCGGACAGGCGACGGGATATGGCTACACCTTC	CASSTGQATGYGYTF
TRBJ2-7	-	TRBV4-1	-	TGCGCCAGCAGCCAAGGGGGGTGGGACACCTCCTACGAGCAGTACTTC	CASSQGGWDTSYEQYF
TRBJ1-4	-	TRBV30	few	TGTGCCTGGAGTGTACTGGCGACAGGTGAAAAACTGTTTTTT	CAWSVLATGEKLFF
TRBJ2-7	-	TRBV20-1	-	TGCAGTCGGACTGGGGTTAACGAGCAGTACTTC	CSRTGVNEQYF
TRBJ2-7	TRBD1	TRBV4-1	-	TGCGCCAGCAGCGGGGGGACAGGGTTCTACGAGCAGTACTTC	CASSGGTGFYEQYF
TRBJ2-3	TRBD2	TRBV27	-	TGTGCCAGCAGTTGGGGGGGAGGGGCAAGCACAGATACGCAGTATTTT	CASSWGGGASTDTQYF
TRBJ2-1	TRBD2	TRBV30	-	TGTGCCTGGAGCCTCGGACTAGCAAGCAATGAGCAGTTCTTC	CAWSLGLASNEQFF
TRBJ1-5	TRBD1	TRBV2	-	TGTGCCAGCACCAACGGACAGGGGGGAGGGACCCAGCATTTT	CASTNGQGGGTQHF
TRBJ1-1	-	TRBV7-9	-	TGTGCCAGCACCATCGAGGTGAACACTGAAGCTTTCTTT	CASTIEVNTEAFF
TRBJ2-2	-	TRBV10-1	-	TGCGCCAGCAGTGAACAGATAAACACCGGGGAGCTGTTTTTT	CASSEQINTGELFF
TRBJ1-2	-	TRBV6-1	few	TGTGCCAGCAGTCCCGACAGACCCAACTGGGGCTACACCTTC	CASSPDRPNWGYTF
TRBJ2-3	TRBD2	TRBV25-1	few	TGTGCCAGCAGTTCCCGGCTAGCGGGAGGGCCTAGCACAGATACGCAGTATTTT	CASSSRLAGGPSTDTQYF
TRBJ2-3	TRBD2	TRBV5-8	-	TGTGCCAGCAGCTTGGCGACTAGCGCGAGCACAGATACGCAGTATTTT	CASSLATSASTDTQYF
TRBJ2-1	TRBD1	TRBV30	-	TGTGCCTGGAGCGCAGGACAGGAACCCTACAATGAGCAGTTCTTC	CAWSAGQEPYNEQFF
TRBJ2-7	-	TRBV2	-	TGTGCCAGCAGACAGGAGTCCTACGAGCAGTACTTC	CASRQESYEQYF
TRBJ2-7	TRBD1	TRBV27	-	TGTGCCAGCAGTTCGCCTCCGGGACAGGGCGCTTCCTACGAGCAGTACTTC	CASSSPPGQGASYEQYF
TRBJ2-7	TRBD1	TRBV29-1	-	TGCAGCGTGTCCGAGGACAGGGTGGGTGAGCAGTACTTC	CSVSEDRVGEQYF